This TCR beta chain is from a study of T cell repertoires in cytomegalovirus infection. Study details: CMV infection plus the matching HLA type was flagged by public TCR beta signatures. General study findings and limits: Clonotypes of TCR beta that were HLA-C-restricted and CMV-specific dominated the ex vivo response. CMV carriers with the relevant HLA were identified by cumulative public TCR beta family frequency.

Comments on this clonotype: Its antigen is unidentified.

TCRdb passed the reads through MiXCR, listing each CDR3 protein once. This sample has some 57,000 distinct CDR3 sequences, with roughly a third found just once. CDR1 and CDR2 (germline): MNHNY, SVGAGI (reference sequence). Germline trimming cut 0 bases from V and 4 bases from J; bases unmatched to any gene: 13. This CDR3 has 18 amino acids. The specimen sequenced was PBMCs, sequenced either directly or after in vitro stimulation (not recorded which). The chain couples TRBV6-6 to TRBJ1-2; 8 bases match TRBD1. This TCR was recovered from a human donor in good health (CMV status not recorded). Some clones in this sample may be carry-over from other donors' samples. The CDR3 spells CASSYSGDRMIFGYGYTF. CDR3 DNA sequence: TGTGCCAGCAGTTACTCCGGGGACAGGATGATATTTGGCTATGGCTACACCTTC.